A single sample gave rise to the 5 T cell receptor beta chains below, sequenced in a study of blood T cell repertoires in COVID-19 (dated by TCRdb to 2019 to 2021). Preparation of the library involved the immunoSEQ multiplex PCR assay. The immuneACCESS repertoire file appears here via TCRdb, limited to in-frame rearrangements. These files lack a portion of the clones; in checked studies, under half of the deficit traces to unresolved V genes, and the cause of the others is not known. The sample records under 300,000 clones, about 90% of which are singletons. 1.5% to 2% of the sample rests with the top ten. The sample comprised PBMCs or T cells enriched from blood (not recorded which). Source of these receptors: a woman between 18 and 30 years old who had recovered from COVID-19.

As DNA, the CDR3 is TGTGCCAGCAGCACTTCCCCCGACTACAATGAGCAGTTCTTC. It yields the protein CASSTSPDYNEQFF. V gene TRBV9 combines with J gene TRBJ2-1; no definite D call. Germline CDR1 is SGDLS and CDR2 is YYNGEE. Trimming removed 4 bases at V and 3 bases at J, with 11 bases between. The CDR3 spans 14 residues.

The V call is TRBV2, the J call TRBJ1-1; TRBD1 aligns across 12 bases. The CDR3 is 17 amino acids. Trimming removed 6 bases from V and 3 bases from J; junction bases left unmatched: 11. Germline V lookup: CDR1 SNHLY, CDR2 FYNNEI. CDR3 protein: CASRPGWDRGHDTEAFF. CDR3 coding DNA: TGTGCCAGCAGGCCCGGTTGGGACAGGGGGCATGACACTGAAGCTTTCTTT.

The rearrangement joins TRBV19 to TRBJ2-2; D unresolved. CDR3 length: 15 amino acids. Trimming stripped 3 bases from V and 8 bases from J, with 16 bases between. Germline loops: CDR1 LNHDA, CDR2 SQIVND (reference sequence). CDR3 in DNA: TGTGCCAGTAGTATGGATGGCGGTGTTCGAGGGGAGCTGTTTTTT. The encoded protein is CASSMDGGVRGELFF.

The CDR3 sequence is CASSLGANTGELFF. CDR3 bases: TGTGCCAGCAGCTTAGGGGCGAACACCGGGGAGCTGTTTTTT. This chain links TRBV5-6 with TRBJ2-2, with a weak D call TRBD1 (5 bases). Per the germline V gene, CDR1 is SGHDT and CDR2 is YYEEEE. The CDR3 runs to 14 residues. V dropped 2 bases and J dropped 0 bases, with 5 bases sitting between them.

The rearrangement links TRBV14 to TRBJ1-2, with D uncertain. This CDR3 has 14 amino acids. With 4 bases removed from V and 8 bases from J, the gap between germline ends came to 17 bases. Germline V gives CDR1 SGHDN, CDR2 FVKESK. The CDR3 is CASSLRQGGGGYTF. The DNA for the CDR3 is TGTGCCAGCAGCCTGAGACAAGGAGGAGGAGGCTACACCTTC.